This T cell receptor (beta chain) was sequenced during a study of human T cells and chemical hapten exposure. Across the study: Largely, small differences in pooled library volume made per-sample TCR yields vary. Whole-study findings and limits: Controls had significantly fewer large CDR3 similarity clusters than were formed by expanded TCRs. More PT1 expanded TCRs went with higher patch test scores.

Germline CDR1 MDHEN, CDR2 SYDVKM. This CDR3 comprises 14 residues. Trimming took off 2 bases at V and 6 bases at J, with 13 bases between the two ends. The time point here: pre-sensitization, week 0. Documented treatment: therapeutic diphenylcyclopropenone sensitization with weekly scalp DPC. At patch-test visits, sampling came before the patch test. TCRdb recomputed calls from the RACE reads with MiXCR, one row per CDR3 protein. This sample yields 200,000 to 300,000 distinct CDR3 sequences, of which approximately 8.6% are seen a single time; 2% to 3% belongs to the top ten. In the case of this clonotype: No antigen is known for it.

This chain joins TRBV28 and TRBJ2-5; D perhaps matches TRBD2 (5 bases). This sequence originates from a woman aged 40 to 50 with alopecia areata. Some clones in this sample may be carry-over from other donors' samples. This specimen was whole blood, taken in connection with sensitization to the hapten diphenylcyclopropenone (DPC). The CDR3 region has the DNA TGTGCCAGCAGTTTACGGGATGGCGGTAAGACCCAGTACTTC. It translates to CASSLRDGGKTQYF.